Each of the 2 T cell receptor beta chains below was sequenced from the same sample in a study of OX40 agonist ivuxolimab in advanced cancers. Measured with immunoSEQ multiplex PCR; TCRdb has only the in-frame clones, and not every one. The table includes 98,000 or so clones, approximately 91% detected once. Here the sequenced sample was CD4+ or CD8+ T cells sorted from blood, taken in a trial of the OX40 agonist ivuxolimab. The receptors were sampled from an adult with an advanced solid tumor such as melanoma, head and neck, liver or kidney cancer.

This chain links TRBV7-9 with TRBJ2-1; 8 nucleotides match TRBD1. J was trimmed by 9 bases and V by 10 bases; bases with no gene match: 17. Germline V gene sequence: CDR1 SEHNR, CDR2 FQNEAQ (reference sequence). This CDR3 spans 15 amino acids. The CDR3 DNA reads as TGTGCCACGGTTACCGGGACAGGAGCGGCTAGTGAGCAGTTCTTC. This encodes CATVTGTGAASEQFF.

As DNA, the CDR3 is TGTGCCAGCAGCCTGACCGACCGTAGGAGCACAGATACGCAGTATTTT. It translates to CASSLTDRRSTDTQYF. The rearrangement joins TRBV9 to TRBJ2-3, with D hard to call. CDR3 length: 16 residues. CDR1 and CDR2 from the germline V gene are SGDLS and YYNGEE. V was pared by 4 bases and J by 0 bases, with 15 bases between.